This entry features one T cell receptor beta chain sequence. These data originate in a study of blood T cell repertoires in COVID-19. About the study: Donors in the United States, Italy and Spain gave samples during acute or convalescent COVID-19. Nucleic acid was either cDNA or gDNA, and it came from T cells, B-cell-depleted T cells, or PBMCs.

Original processing methods: By means of reference gene primer amplification, nucleated cell counts were estimated. Generated by immunoSEQ multiplex PCR, the TCRdb table keeps only in-frame clones and is missing some. From that table come the V and J calls and clone size; the DNA was used to work out D and trimming. The data hold tens of thousands of clones, with over 75% observed a single time. With 5 bases clipped from V and 0 bases from J, the junction kept 5 bases outside the gene matches. From germline, CDR1 is SGHAT and CDR2 FQDESV (reference sequence). There are 15 residues in the CDR3. Specimen: peripheral blood. The chain carries TRBV11-1 and TRBJ2-3; 7 bases align to TRBD2. This receptor was taken from a man in his 70s with active COVID-19. The CDR3 nucleotides are TGTGCCAGCAGCCGGAGCGGGACTAGCACAGATACGCAGTATTTT. This encodes CASSRSGTSTDTQYF.